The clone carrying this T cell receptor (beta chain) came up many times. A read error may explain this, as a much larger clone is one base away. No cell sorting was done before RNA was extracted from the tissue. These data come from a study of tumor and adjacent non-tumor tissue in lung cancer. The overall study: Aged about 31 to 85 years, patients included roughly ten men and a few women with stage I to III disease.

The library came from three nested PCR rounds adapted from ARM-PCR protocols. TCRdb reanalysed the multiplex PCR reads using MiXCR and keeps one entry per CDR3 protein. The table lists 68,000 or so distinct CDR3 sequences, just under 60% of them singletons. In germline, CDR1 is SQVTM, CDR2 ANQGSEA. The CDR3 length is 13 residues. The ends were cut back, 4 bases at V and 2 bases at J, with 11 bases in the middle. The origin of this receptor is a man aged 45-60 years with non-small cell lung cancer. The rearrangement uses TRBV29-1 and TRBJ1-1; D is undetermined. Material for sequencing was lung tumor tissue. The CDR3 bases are TGCAGCGTTGGGCCAGGACTCAACACTGAAGCTTTCTTT. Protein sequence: CSVGPGLNTEAFF.